This TCR beta chain was sequenced for a study of blood T cell repertoires in COVID-19. As for the study in general: COVID-19 samples collected from the United States, Italy and Spain covered acute and convalescent phases.

Trimming shortened V by 10 bases and J by 1 base, and 20 bases separated the two germline ends. Germline loops: CDR1 MNHEY, CDR2 SMNVEV (reference sequence). The CDR3 loop spans 15 amino acids. Authors' methods: Researchers report that nucleated cell counts were estimated from reference gene primer amplification. Measured with immunoSEQ multiplex PCR; TCRdb has only the in-frame clones, and not every one. The DNA gave D and trimming, while V, J and clone size come from that table. Of approximately 210,000 clones in the sample, 70% to 90% are singletons; the top ten hold 5% to 7.5%. The sequence was obtained from a woman between 40 and 55 years old who had recovered from COVID-19. The specimen sequenced was peripheral blood. The rearrangement joins TRBV27 to TRBJ2-7; perhaps TRBD1 as D (5 bases). The CDR3 is CATAKGAGSSYEQYF. DNA for the CDR3: TGTGCCACCGCCAAAGGGGCAGGGTCTTCCTACGAGCAGTACTTC.